The clone carrying this T cell receptor beta chain is termed medium-sized. Antigen specificity is unknown. The sample is drawn from a study of T-cell reconstitution after alpha-beta-depleted transplantation in children. General study findings and limits: At around two months after transplant, the alpha-beta T cells were reportedly derived from several hundred expanded clones that came from non-depleted graft cells.

The authors prepared the TCRbeta library with unique molecular identifiers. TCRdb analysed the PCR reads with MiXCR anew, one entry per CDR3 protein. The sample holds roughly 6,500 distinct CDR3 sequences, roughly 10% seen once. The V segment lost 0 bases and the J segment 4 bases; nucleotides outside the gene matches: 3. Germline CDR1 and CDR2: SGHVS and FNYEAQ. CDR3 size: 14 residues. The source was PBMCs, mostly from graft donor cells, collected 180 days after TCRalphabeta/CD19-depleted stem cell transplant. The TCR comes from a child younger than two who had a stem cell transplant for acute myeloid leukemia, so the T cells may come from the graft donor. The genes are TRBV7-6 and TRBJ2-7, with 7 bases that match TRBD2. The CDR3 DNA follows: TGTGCCAGCAGCTTAGCGGGAGGGCCTTACGAGCAGTACTTC. Its protein is CASSLAGGPYEQYF.